Below, 31 T cell receptor beta chains from the same sample are listed, as sequenced in a study of blood T cell repertoires in COVID-19. The method was immunoSEQ multiplex PCR; TCRdb's version includes in-frame clones alone and lacks a portion of them. The data contain 85,000 to 120,000 clones, 84% of them seen just once; the ten biggest clones take up around 4%. The sequenced material came from peripheral blood. The receptor source for this set is a human donor in a cohort sampled during active COVID-19.

The V gene is TRBV4-3, the J gene TRBJ2-3, with D possibly matching TRBD2 (7 bases). The CDR3 totals 21 residues. Germline lookup yields CDR1 LGHNA and CDR2 YSLEER. V was cut by 0 bases and J by 1 base, with 26 bases left in between. The CDR3 DNA is TGCGCCAGCAGCCAAGATTACTGGGGCCGGGGGGCCACACAACGCACAGATACGCAGTATTTT. It yields the protein CASSQDYWGRGATQRTDTQYF.

The rearrangement links TRBV19 to TRBJ1-2, with 7 bases that match TRBD1. Losses at the gene ends were 5 bases for V and 7 bases for J; bases not matched to a gene: 7. The germline CDR1 and CDR2 sequences are LNHDA and SQIVND (reference sequence). This CDR3 is built from 13 residues. CDR3 in amino acids: CASSARQGGGYTF. CDR3 DNA: TGTGCCAGTAGTGCCCGACAGGGAGGTGGCTACACCTTC.

The chain has TRBV4-2 and TRBJ2-3, with a tentative D call TRBD2 (7 bases). CDR1 is LGHNA, CDR2 YNFKEQ, per germline. The CDR3 is made up of 16 amino acids. V was pared by 3 bases and J by 5 bases, with 18 bases between. CDR3 DNA: TGTGCCAGCAGCCAGGAAAGGGGGGGCAGGGGAGATACGCAGTATTTT. This gives the protein CASSQERGGRGDTQYF.

This clone was counted a single time. The chain recombines TRBV9 with TRBJ2-7, with 13 positions matching TRBD2. J lost 3 bases, V lost 3 bases, and 3 bases had no gene match. Looked up from germline, CDR1 is SGDLS and CDR2 is YYNGEE. The CDR3 contains 15 residues. CDR3 bases: TGTGCCAGCAGCGGGGGACTAGCGGGGAACTACGAGCAGTACTTC. Translated: CASSGGLAGNYEQYF.

This rearrangement joins TRBV2 to TRBJ1-1, with 9 bases lining up with TRBD1. The CDR3 extends over 13 amino acids. V shed 7 bases and J 10 bases; nucleotides not matched to a gene: 10. Germline values: CDR1 SNHLY, CDR2 FYNNEI. For the CDR3, the DNA is TGTGCCAGCATGCTCGGACAGGGGAGTTCAGCTTTCTTT. The encoded protein is CASMLGQGSSAFF.

The rearrangement joins TRBV28 to TRBJ2-7, with D possibly TRBD2 on 6 matching bases. V lost 5 bases and J lost 5, with 16 bases in between. CDR1 is MDHEN and CDR2 is SYDVKM in the germline V gene. The CDR3 loop spans 14 amino acids. The CDR3, as DNA: TGTGCCAGCAGTCCTCCGGGAGTTAGGGACGAGCAGTACTTC. Encoded protein: CASSPPGVRDEQYF.

The rearrangement joins TRBV4-3 to TRBJ1-4; D gene unclear. CDR1 is LGHNA, CDR2 YSLEER, per germline. Deletions cut 4 bases from V and 7 bases from J, with 16 bases between. The CDR3 is made up of 15 amino acids. CDR3 region: CASSLTPEGAEKLFF. CDR3 nucleotide sequence: TGCGCCAGCAGCCTCACGCCTGAGGGTGCTGAAAAACTGTTTTTT.

The chain joins TRBV14 to TRBJ1-2; 11 nucleotides agree with TRBD1. The CDR3 is made up of 13 amino acids. The germline CDR1 and CDR2 sequences are SGHDN and FVKESK. J lost 8 bases, V lost 4 bases, and 3 bases had no gene match. The CDR3 protein is CASSRTGGWGYTF. Written as DNA, the CDR3 is TGTGCCAGCAGCCGGACAGGGGGCTGGGGCTACACCTTC.

The chain recombines TRBV6-2 or TRBV6-3 with TRBJ2-1; 8 bases line up with TRBD2. The germline CDR1 and CDR2 sequences are MNHEY and SVGEGT. After removal of 6 bases from V and 6 bases from J, the junction contained 7 bases not matched to a gene. CDR3 length equals 14 residues. This chain's CDR3 is CASSSGTRSNEQFF. DNA for the CDR3: TGTGCCAGCAGCTCCGGGACTAGGAGCAATGAGCAGTTCTTC.

The CDR3 protein is CASSIGQGLAKNIQYF. The DNA of the CDR3 is TGTGCCAGCAGTATCGGACAGGGGTTAGCCAAAAACATTCAGTACTTC. The chain recombines TRBV6-2 or TRBV6-3 with TRBJ2-4; 9 bases match TRBD1. Per germline, CDR1 MNHEY and CDR2 SVGEGT. The V and J ends lost 5 bases and 0 bases, in that order; junction bases with no gene match: 5. This CDR3 contains 16 residues.

The J gene is TRBJ2-3, the V gene TRBV5-1; the match to TRBD2 covers 12 bases. CDR3 size: 14 residues. The trim removed 4 bases at V and 6 bases at J, leaving 3 bases unmatched. Germline CDR1 and CDR2: SGHRS and YFSETQ. The CDR3 coding sequence is TGCGCCAGCAGCCCCCTAGCGGGGGGGGATACGCAGTATTTT. This codes for CASSPLAGGDTQYF.

Remarks on this clone: The sample contains more than one DNA sequence encoding this CDR3. This rearrangement joins TRBV21-1 to TRBJ2-7; whether TRBD2, the table's D call, matches the DNA was not checked. TRBV21-1 is reported as a pseudogene. This CDR3 contains 13 residues. The CDR3: CASTQRGEDEQYF. CDR3 in DNA: TGTGCCAGCACCCAACGAGGGGAGGACGAGCAGTACTTC.

This rearrangement joins TRBV19 to TRBJ2-7; no reliable D call. Trimming removed 8 bases from V and 2 bases from J, with 16 bases in between. CDR1 is LNHDA and CDR2 is SQIVND in the germline V gene (reference sequence). This CDR3 is 14 amino acids long. CDR3 nucleotide sequence: TGTGCCAGTTCCCGGGTCTCTAAAACCTACGAGCAGTACTTC. It is translated as CASSRVSKTYEQYF. The variable domain in full, completed from reference TRBV19 and TRBJ2-7, reads DGGITQSPKYLFRKEGQNVTLSCEQNLNHDAMYWYRQDPGQGLRLIYYSQIVNDFQKGDIAEGYSVSREKKESFPLTVTSAQKNPTAFYLCASSRVSKTYEQYFGPGTRLTVT.

CDR3 sequence reads: CASSLFRGYNEQFF. CDR3 nucleotides: TGTGCCAGCAGTTTATTCCGGGGATACAATGAGCAGTTCTTC. This rearrangement joins TRBV28 to TRBJ2-1, with D perhaps TRBD2 (5 bases). The V end lost 1 base, the J end lost 4 bases, and 8 bases lay between the germline ends. This CDR3 spans 14 amino acids. Per germline, CDR1 MDHEN and CDR2 SYDVKM.

The chain links TRBV7-2 to TRBJ2-1, with a weak D call TRBD2 (5 bases). CDR3 length: 16 amino acids. Trimming cost V 5 bases and J 0 bases, with 14 bases left between them. Germline assignment: CDR1 SGHTA and CDR2 FQGNSA. CDR3 sequence: CASSHGSGSSYNEQFF. As DNA, the CDR3 is TGTGCCAGCAGCCACGGCTCGGGGAGCTCCTACAATGAGCAGTTCTTC.

The rearrangement uses TRBV6-5 and TRBJ1-3; the match to TRBD1 covers 8 bases. The CDR3 runs to 14 residues. Per the germline V gene, CDR1 is MNHEY and CDR2 is SVGAGI. Losses at the gene ends were 6 bases for V and 3 bases for J; bases not matched to a gene: 4. The CDR3 DNA is TGTGCCAGCAGCTGGGACAGGAGTGGAAACACCATATATTTT. Its translation: CASSWDRSGNTIYF.

The chain couples TRBV6-5 to TRBJ2-1; 7 bases are shared with TRBD1. V was pared by 6 bases and J by 4 bases, with 9 bases of the junction left unmatched. CDR1 is MNHEY and CDR2 is SVGAGI in the germline V gene. The CDR3 consists of 15 residues. The CDR3 sequence is CASRQTGVGYNEQFF. In DNA form, the CDR3 reads TGTGCCAGCAGACAAACAGGGGTTGGATACAATGAGCAGTTCTTC.

V and J are TRBV18 and TRBJ1-2, with D perhaps TRBD1 (6 bases). CDR1 is KGHSH and CDR2 is LQKENI in the germline V gene. This CDR3 contains 14 residues. Trimming pared 3 bases from V and 3 bases from J, leaving 11 bases between. CDR3 sequence (DNA): TGTGCCAGCTCACCCAACTCAGGGGACTATGGCTACACCTTC. Its translation is CASSPNSGDYGYTF.

About this clone: A read error may account for a junction end that differs from germline. This chain joins TRBV3-1 (or the pseudogene TRBV3-2) and TRBJ1-2, with no clear D. This CDR3 has 12 amino acids. Germline-derived CDR1 and CDR2 are LGHDT and YNNKEL (reference sequence). The CDR3 bases are TGTGCCAGCAACCAAGGGTTGAGCGGCTACACCTTC. It encodes CASNQGLSGYTF.

This chain joins TRBV6-5 and TRBJ2-2; D gene unclear. CDR3 length: 14 amino acids. V lost 5 bases and J 0 bases, leaving 7 bases between the germline ends. CDR1 and CDR2 from the germline V gene are MNHEY and SVGAGI. The CDR3 nucleotides are TGTGCCAGCAGTAACAGCCCGAACACCGGGGAGCTGTTTTTT. Translating it yields CASSNSPNTGELFF.

The chain couples TRBV28 to TRBJ1-5; D is unresolved. CDR3 length: 11 residues. Germline assignment: CDR1 MDHEN and CDR2 SYDVKM. CDR3 residues: CGAGGNQPQHF. The CDR3 DNA sequence: TGTGGGGCAGGAGGGAATCAGCCCCAGCATTTT.

This clone was seen just once. The chain employs TRBV18 and TRBJ2-7; 7 bases are shared with TRBD1. V was pared by 2 bases and J by 2 bases, with 6 bases of the junction left unmatched. Germline V gene lookup returns CDR1 KGHSH and CDR2 LQKENI. The CDR3 length is 15 residues. The CDR3 DNA is TGTGCCAGCTCACCAGGGTCAGGGGGTACCTACGAGCAGTACTTC. Amino acid sequence: CASSPGSGGTYEQYF.

This clone was counted a few times. The chain uses TRBV5-1 and TRBJ1-5; D not certain. Germline V gives CDR1 SGHRS, CDR2 YFSETQ. Trimming took 4 bases from V and 4 from J, leaving 12 bases between them. The CDR3 has 14 amino acids. The CDR3 DNA follows: TGCGCCAGCAGCCTCAACGGAGGGAATCAGCCCCAGCATTTT. Translated, it gives CASSLNGGNQPQHF.

The chain has TRBV18 and TRBJ1-1, with D uncertain. There are 14 residues in the CDR3. V lost 1 base and J lost 4, with 10 bases in between. The germline gives CDR1 KGHSH, CDR2 LQKENI. CDR3: CASSPLPGSTEAFF. In nucleotides, the CDR3 is TGTGCCAGCTCACCACTCCCGGGAAGCACTGAAGCTTTCTTT.

This chain joins TRBV10-3 and TRBJ2-7, with 7 bases lining up with TRBD2. V shed 5 bases and J 6 bases; nucleotides not matched to a gene: 4. The germline V gene has CDR1 ENHRY and CDR2 SYGVKD. CDR3 size: 12 residues. Here the CDR3 reads CAISFSGGEQYF. Here the CDR3 DNA reads TGTGCCATCAGTTTCTCGGGGGGCGAGCAGTACTTC.

V is TRBV5-1 and J is TRBJ2-2; TRBD1 agrees at 9 bases. CDR3 length equals 16 residues. V shed 4 bases, J shed 3 bases, and the junction held 7 bases outside the gene matches. Germline loops: CDR1 SGHRS, CDR2 YFSETQ. The CDR3 bases are TGCGCCAGCAGCCGGAGTGGGACAGGGTACACCGGGGAGCTGTTTTTT. Translating it yields CASSRSGTGYTGELFF.

The J gene is TRBJ2-3, the V gene TRBV7-2, with D perhaps matching TRBD2 (6 bases). Germline V gives CDR1 SGHTA, CDR2 FQGNSA. The CDR3 totals 13 residues. Trimming left V 6 bases short and J 7 bases short, with 14 bases between. CDR3 DNA: TGTGCCAGCAGTCGAGGACTAACCAATACGCAGTATTTT. It codes for CASSRGLTNTQYF.

This chain connects TRBV7-9 to TRBJ1-3, with TRBD1 identical over 9 bases. V was pared by 5 bases and J by 8 bases, with 4 bases of the junction left unmatched. Germline lookup yields CDR1 SEHNR and CDR2 FQNEAQ (reference sequence). CDR3 size: 13 residues. The CDR3 spells CASSRRQGDTIYF. The CDR3 DNA is TGTGCCAGCAGCCGGAGACAGGGGGACACCATATATTTT.

The chain couples TRBV12-5 to TRBJ1-1; TRBD1 is a possible D gene (6 bases). This CDR3 has 15 amino acids. The germline V gene encodes CDR1 LGHNT and CDR2 FRNRAP. V was shortened by 5 bases and J by 2 bases, with 15 bases between the two germline ends. CDR3 sequence reads: CASGPSGTINTEAFF. CDR3 sequence (DNA): TGTGCTAGTGGTCCCTCCGGGACAATAAACACTGAAGCTTTCTTT.

J is TRBJ1-4 and V is TRBV4-1, with 10 positions matching TRBD1. The CDR3 sequence is 17 residues long. J lost 6 bases, V lost 1 base, and 8 bases had no gene match. CDR1 and CDR2 from the germline V gene are MGHRA and YSYEKL. In nucleotides, the CDR3 is TGCGCCAGCAGCCAAGGGATTGTAGGGACAGGGGATGAAAAACTGTTTTTT. This translates into CASSQGIVGTGDEKLFF.

This clone was recorded a few times. The chain carries TRBV6-5 and TRBJ2-7; 9 bases match TRBD1. This CDR3 comprises 14 residues. V lost 2 bases to trimming and J lost 6 bases; unmatched junction nucleotides: 5. Germline-derived CDR1 and CDR2 are MNHEY and SVGAGI. In nucleotides, the CDR3 is TGTGCCAGCAGTTACATACAGGGGGCGGCCGAGCAGTACTTC. Amino acid sequence: CASSYIQGAAEQYF.